The 6 T cell receptor beta chains below all came from one sample that was sequenced in a study of blood T cell repertoires in COVID-19. The table came from immunoSEQ multiplex PCR; TCRdb's copy has only in-frame clones and leaves some out. The table has about 46,000 clones, 86% seen once. Sequencing input: PBMCs or T cells enriched from blood (not recorded which). These receptors all stem from a woman in her 50s who had recovered from COVID-19.

The chain links TRBV7-2 to TRBJ2-3; 8 nucleotides line up with TRBD2. The V gene end was trimmed by 6 bases and the J gene end by 1 base; junction bases not matched to a gene: 9. CDR1 and CDR2 (germline): SGHTA, FQGNSA. The CDR3 is 16 amino acids. The CDR3: CASSLKAGVGTDTQYF. The CDR3 DNA is TGTGCCAGCAGTCTCAAAGCGGGAGTAGGCACAGATACGCAGTATTTT.

The chain couples TRBV9 to TRBJ2-7, with TRBD1 as a possible D gene (7 bases). Trimming took off 2 bases at V and 1 base at J, with 13 bases between the two ends. Per the germline V gene, CDR1 is SGDLS and CDR2 is YYNGEE. This CDR3 has 15 amino acids. The CDR3 reads CASSVGGQTSYEQYF. CDR3 nucleotides: TGTGCCAGCAGCGTGGGGGGACAGACTTCCTACGAGCAGTACTTC.

CDR3 DNA: TGTGCCAGCAGCTTAATGGGGACAGGGGGCACAGATACGCAGTATTTT. Protein product: CASSLMGTGGTDTQYF. J is TRBJ2-3 and V is TRBV7-3, with 10 bases that match TRBD1. Germline CDR1 and CDR2: SGHTA and FQGTGA. Trimming took 1 base from V and 1 from J; bases not matched to a gene: 2. The CDR3 totals 16 residues.

The rearrangement links TRBV19 to TRBJ2-5, with a weak D call TRBD2 (5 bases). Trimming shortened V by 5 bases and J by 1 base, and 11 bases separated the two germline ends. The germline CDR1 and CDR2 sequences are LNHDA and SQIVND (reference sequence). This CDR3 region has 14 residues. The CDR3 loop reads CASSRGGFQETQYF. CDR3 in DNA: TGTGCCAGTAGTCGTGGCGGGTTCCAAGAGACCCAGTACTTC.

This clone appeared a few times. The chain employs TRBV12-3 or TRBV12-4 and TRBJ2-7; 7 bases line up with TRBD1. The CDR3 sequence is 13 residues long. J gave up 5 bases and V 5 bases, and 6 bases lay outside the gene matches. The CDR3 spells CASSPYDRDEQYF. Written as DNA, the CDR3 is TGTGCCAGCAGTCCGTATGACAGGGACGAGCAGTACTTC.

The J gene is TRBJ1-1, the V gene TRBV6-5, with D maybe TRBD1 (6 bases). CDR3 length: 14 residues. The V gene's germline CDR1 is MNHEY and CDR2 SVGAGI. V gave up 8 bases and J gave up 11 bases, with 24 bases separating them. The CDR3 here is CASRIAGQGSSAFF. The CDR3 DNA sequence: TGTGCCAGCCGAATCGCGGGCCAGGGGAGTTCGGCTTTCTTT.